In its sample, the clone carrying this T cell receptor beta chain was seen many times. Antigen: not known. V shed 0 bases and J shed 3 bases, with 11 bases lying between them. Germline CDR1 MNHEY, CDR2 SMNVEV (reference sequence). CDR3 length: 15 amino acids. This specimen comes from a study of T-cell memory formation after mild COVID-19. MiXCR was run by TCRdb on the 5' RACE reads, yielding one entry per CDR3 protein. Found here are 250,000 to 350,000 distinct CDR3 sequences, approximately 14% of them singletons; the top ten hold around 20%. Overall study results and limits: The study found contracting CD4+ clones mainly in CM and EM and contracting CD8+ clones in EMRA.

The receptor was isolated from a man younger than 35 who had mild COVID-19 (a few samples of this study predate the infection). Cell type and time point are not known. The chain links TRBV27 to TRBJ1-1; D call uncertain. Material for sequencing was PBMCs or a T cell subset sorted from them (not recorded which). The CDR3 DNA sequence: TGTGCCAGCAGTTTATCGGTCCGAGGGTACACTGAAGCTTTCTTT. It is translated as CASSLSVRGYTEAFF.